The subject of this entry is one TCR beta chain. This sample was taken from a study of blood T cell repertoires in COVID-19. Overall study: Donors in the United States, Italy and Spain gave samples during acute or convalescent COVID-19. T cells, B-cell-depleted T cells, or PBMCs supplied cDNA or gDNA.

As originally analysed: Amplification of reference gene primers provided the estimated nucleated cell counts. TCRdb's table, derived via immunoSEQ multiplex PCR, lists solely in-frame clones and lacks some. The D gene and trimming were derived from the DNA, and the V and J assignments and clone size from that table. The sample holds around 170,000 clones, about 81% seen once. V was trimmed by 1 base and J by 2 bases, leaving 10 bases between them. Germline loops: CDR1 SGHKS, CDR2 YYEKEE (reference sequence). CDR3 length: 15 residues. The TCR sequence derives from a man in his thirties or forties with active or convalescent COVID-19. Sequenced material: peripheral blood. The chain links TRBV5-5 to TRBJ1-5; TRBD1 might be the D (5 bases). This CDR3 is CASSLRGGGNQPQHF. In nucleotides, the CDR3 is TGTGCCAGCAGCTTGCGGGGCGGGGGCAATCAGCCCCAGCATTTT.